The 18 T cell receptor beta chains below all came from one sample that was sequenced in a study of shared clonotypes between healthy human individuals. Assay used: immunoSEQ multiplex PCR; TCRdb lists only in-frame clones, some missing. The sample includes just under 350,000 clones, 73% of them seen just once. Source material: memory CD4+ T cells sorted from blood. Regarding subset: CD45RA-negative fraction. These receptor sequences come from a man aged 30 to 45 in good health.

This chain connects TRBV19 to TRBJ1-3; D is ambiguous. Germline V gene data show CDR1 as LNHDA and CDR2 as SQIVND (reference sequence). The germline V and J ends were trimmed by 8 bases and 1 base, with 3 bases remaining between them. There are 11 residues in the CDR3. CDR3 protein: CASGSGNTIYF. In DNA, the CDR3 is TGTGCCAGTGGATCTGGAAACACCATATATTTT.

This clone was seen a few times. The chain links TRBV11-3 to TRBJ2-7; D is undetermined. The germline V gene has CDR1 SGHNT and CDR2 YENEEA. The CDR3 is made up of 13 amino acids. The V and J ends lost 5 bases and 6 bases respectively, with 14 bases between them. The chain's CDR3 is CASSQRGSSEQYF. The CDR3 DNA reads TGTGCCAGCAGCCAAAGAGGATCGAGCGAGCAGTACTTC.

This chain connects TRBV13 to TRBJ2-2; D gene ambiguous. The CDR3 consists of 15 residues. The germline CDR1 and CDR2 sequences are PRHDT and FYEKMQ (reference sequence). V lost 3 bases to trimming and J lost 1 base, with 9 bases between them. CDR3 nucleotide sequence: TGTGCCAGCAGCTTCTACAACAGGAACACCGGGGAGCTGTTTTTT. It specifies CASSFYNRNTGELFF.

The table lists this clone with many counts. The rearrangement uses TRBV27 and TRBJ1-1, with D possibly TRBD1 on 5 matching bases. V gave up 9 bases and J gave up 3 bases, with 20 bases separating them. From germline, CDR1 is MNHEY and CDR2 SMNVEV (reference sequence). The CDR3 totals 15 residues. CDR3 in amino acids: CASRLQGFRDTEAFF. CDR3 bases: TGTGCCAGTAGGCTCCAGGGCTTCAGGGACACTGAAGCTTTCTTT.

The V call is TRBV11-2, the J call TRBJ1-4; D call uncertain. V gave up 6 bases and J gave up 8 bases, with 13 bases separating them. The germline gives CDR1 SGHAT, CDR2 FQNNGV. CDR3 size: 13 residues. CDR3 in amino acids: CASRVSGGEKLFF. CDR3 coding DNA: TGTGCCAGCAGGGTTTCGGGAGGGGAAAAACTGTTTTTT.

This clone has a handful of counts. CDR3 DNA sequence: TGTGCCAGCAGCTCTCCGGGACACGCGAACACCGGGGAGCTGTTTTTT. This codes for CASSSPGHANTGELFF. V and J are TRBV11-2 and TRBJ2-2; D might be TRBD1 (6 bases). The CDR3 runs 16 residues. Trimming took off 4 bases at V and 0 bases at J, with 12 bases between the two ends. Germline values: CDR1 SGHAT, CDR2 FQNNGV. Complete variable domain (other parts from reference TRBV11-2 and TRBJ2-2): EAGVAQSPRYKIIEKRQSVAFWCNPISGHATLYWYQQILGQGPKLLIQFQNNGVVDDSQLPKDRFSAERLKGVDSTLKIQPAKLEDSAVYLCASSSPGHANTGELFFGEGSRLTVL.

The chain is built from TRBV7-9 and TRBJ2-3; 14 bases fit TRBD2. From germline, CDR1 is SEHNR and CDR2 FQNEAQ (reference sequence). The junction had 5 bases not matched to a gene; V was cut back by 3 bases and J by 3 bases. This CDR3 is 17 amino acids long. The CDR3, as DNA: TGTGCCAGCAGCTTGAAGGGGACTAGCGGGAGAACAGATACGCAGTATTTT. This sequence encodes CASSLKGTSGRTDTQYF.

This clone was picked up a small number of times. This rearrangement joins TRBV7-7 to TRBJ2-5, with D uncertain. This CDR3 comprises 14 residues. Germline lookup yields CDR1 SSHAT and CDR2 FNYEAQ (reference sequence). The V end was cut by 4 bases, the J end by 1 base, with 10 bases between. The CDR3 DNA is TGTGCCAGCAGCTCCTCATCAACCCAAGAGACCCAGTACTTC. Its translation is CASSSSSTQETQYF.

The V gene is TRBV18, the J gene TRBJ2-6; D is uncertain. From germline, CDR1 is KGHSH and CDR2 LQKENI. V lost 4 bases, J lost 0 bases, and 10 bases lay in between. The CDR3 consists of 16 residues. The CDR3 region has the DNA TGTGCCAGCTCACTAGATAAGCCCTCTGGGGCCAACGTCCTGACTTTC. Encoded protein: CASSLDKPSGANVLTF.

The V gene is TRBV25-1, the J gene TRBJ2-1; TRBD2 matches 7 bases. CDR1 is MGHDK and CDR2 is SYGVNS in the germline V gene. The ends lost 3 bases at V and 13 bases at J; junction bases unmatched: 21. CDR3 length equals 17 residues. The CDR3 reads CASSEVVWELAPAAQFF. The CDR3 DNA sequence: TGTGCCAGCAGTGAGGTAGTGTGGGAACTAGCGCCAGCCGCTCAGTTCTTC.

The V call is TRBV5-1, the J call TRBJ2-3, with 10 bases that match TRBD2. This CDR3 region has 15 residues. CDR1 and CDR2 from the germline V gene are SGHRS and YFSETQ. Trimming removed 2 bases from V and 4 bases from J; junction bases left unmatched: 4. The CDR3 here is CASSFPSGSSDTQYF. The CDR3 nucleotides are TGCGCCAGCAGCTTCCCTAGCGGGAGCTCAGATACGCAGTATTTT.

A word on this clone: Within the sample, other DNA sequences also encode this same CDR3. The chain is built from TRBV6-1 and TRBJ2-3; weak D call: TRBD1 (6 bases). This CDR3 has 16 residues. The germline V and J ends were trimmed by 2 bases and 0 bases, with 12 bases remaining between them. The V gene's germline CDR1 is MNHNS and CDR2 SASEGT. The CDR3 DNA reads TGTGCCAGCAGTGAATCTGTAGGACAGAGCACAGATACGCAGTATTTT. Encoded protein: CASSESVGQSTDTQYF.

This sequence joins TRBV5-4 and TRBJ1-2, with TRBD1 as a possible D gene (6 bases). Germline CDR1 is SGHNT and CDR2 is YYREEE (reference sequence). There are 14 residues in the CDR3. V lost 4 bases, J lost 2 bases, and 12 bases lay in between. Written as DNA, the CDR3 is TGTGCCAGCAGCGAGGGGGTGGGGAACTATGGCTACACCTTC. Translating it yields CASSEGVGNYGYTF.

The CDR3, as DNA: TGTGCCAGCAGTGATAGGGGCCTTTTCAGCCGCGGGGAGCTGTTTTTT. This codes for CASSDRGLFSRGELFF. V gene TRBV6-1 combines with J gene TRBJ2-2, with D perhaps matching TRBD1 (5 bases). CDR1 MNHNS and CDR2 SASEGT come from the germline V gene. The CDR3 length is 16 residues. The V end lost 3 bases, the J end lost 7 bases, and 18 bases lay between the germline ends.

The chain has TRBV4-3 and TRBJ1-5; D gene ambiguous. V was cut by 0 bases and J by 1 base, with 7 bases left in between. Looked up from germline, CDR1 is LGHNA and CDR2 is YSLEER. The length of the CDR3 is 15 residues. The CDR3 DNA reads TGCGCCAGCAGCCAAGAAGGAAGGAGCAATCAGCCCCAGCATTTT. Protein: CASSQEGRSNQPQHF.

V and J are TRBV5-1 and TRBJ2-7; no definite D call. This CDR3 has 12 amino acids. Germline assignment: CDR1 SGHRS and CDR2 YFSETQ. The V end lost 0 bases, the J end lost 5 bases, and 6 bases lay between the germline ends. CDR3 bases: TGCGCCAGCAGCTTGGACAGAAACGAGCAGTACTTC. Translating it yields CASSLDRNEQYF.

This clone was observed a few times. The chain employs TRBV5-1 and TRBJ2-5; weak D call: TRBD2 (6 bases). With 0 bases removed from V and 4 bases from J, the gap between germline ends came to 13 bases. The CDR3 covers 15 residues. The germline gives CDR1 SGHRS, CDR2 YFSETQ. The CDR3 DNA follows: TGCGCCAGCAGCTTGGTTTCCGGGAGTGGAGAGACCCAGTACTTC. Amino acids: CASSLVSGSGETQYF.

The chain is built from TRBV6-1 and TRBJ2-2, with no clear D. The CDR3 contains 12 residues. Germline CDR1 is MNHNS and CDR2 is SASEGT. V lost 8 bases to trimming and J lost 3 bases, with 7 bases between them. In DNA, the CDR3 is TGTGCCAGCCCCCTCTACACCGGGGAGCTGTTTTTT. This gives the protein CASPLYTGELFF.